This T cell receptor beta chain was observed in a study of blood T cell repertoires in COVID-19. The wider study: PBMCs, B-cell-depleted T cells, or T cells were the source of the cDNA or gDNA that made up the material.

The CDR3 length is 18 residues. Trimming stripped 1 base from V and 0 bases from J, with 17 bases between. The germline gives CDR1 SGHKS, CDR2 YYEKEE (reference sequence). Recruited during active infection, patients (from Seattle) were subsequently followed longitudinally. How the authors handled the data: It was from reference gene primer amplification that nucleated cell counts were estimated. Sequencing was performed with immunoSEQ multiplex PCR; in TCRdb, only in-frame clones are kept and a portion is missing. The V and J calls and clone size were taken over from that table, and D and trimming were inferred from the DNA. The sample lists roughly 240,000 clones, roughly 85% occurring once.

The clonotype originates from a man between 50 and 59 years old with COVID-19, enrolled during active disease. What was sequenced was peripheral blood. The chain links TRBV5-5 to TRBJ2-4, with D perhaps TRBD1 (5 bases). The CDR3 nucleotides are TGTGCCAGCAGCTTGTTCCGGACAACTATACTAGCCAAAAACATTCAGTACTTC. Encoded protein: CASSLFRTTILAKNIQYF.